These 22 T cell receptor beta chains came from one sample sequenced in a study of T cell responses to AZD1222 COVID-19 vaccine. The method was immunoSEQ multiplex PCR; TCRdb's version includes in-frame clones alone and lacks a portion of them. The table records 210,000 or so clones, 94% of them present only once. The sequencing used peripheral blood, collected 28 days after the second dose of the MenACWY control vaccine. These receptors were collected from an adult who received the MenACWY meningococcal vaccine as a control.

The chain uses TRBV7-8 and TRBJ2-1; TRBD1 agrees at 7 bases. The CDR3 is 15 residues long. From germline, CDR1 is SGHVS and CDR2 FQNEAQ. Trimming cost V 0 bases and J 5 bases; bases outside gene matches: 4. CDR3 nucleotides: TGTGCCAGCAGCTTAGCCGACGGGACAGACAATGAGCAGTTCTTC. It encodes CASSLADGTDNEQFF.

The chain employs TRBV5-4 and TRBJ2-3; 8 bases align to TRBD1. With 0 bases clipped from V and 1 base from J, the junction kept 4 bases outside the gene matches. The CDR3 covers 16 residues. CDR1 is SGHNT and CDR2 is YYREEE in the germline V gene (reference sequence). CDR3 nucleotide sequence: TGTGCCAGCAGCTTGGACCCGGGACAGGGCACAGATACGCAGTATTTT. Translation: CASSLDPGQGTDTQYF.

Only a few counts were recorded for this clone. This rearrangement joins TRBV4-2 to TRBJ2-3; D might be TRBD1 (6 bases). Trimming left V 0 bases short and J 2 bases short, with 12 bases between. CDR3 size: 16 residues. CDR1 is LGHNA and CDR2 is YNFKEQ in the germline V gene. CDR3 sequence: CASSQEARGPTDTQYF. DNA for the CDR3: TGTGCCAGCAGCCAAGAAGCCAGGGGACCCACAGATACGCAGTATTTT.

The chain uses TRBV5-8 and TRBJ1-4; 9 nucleotides match TRBD1. The length of the CDR3 is 15 residues. With 6 bases clipped from V and 8 bases from J, the junction kept 11 bases outside the gene matches. The V gene's germline CDR1 is SGHTS and CDR2 YDEGEE. CDR3 residues: CASILRQGVREKLFF. The CDR3, as DNA: TGTGCCAGCATCCTCCGACAGGGGGTACGCGAAAAACTGTTTTTT. Together with reference TRBV5-8 and TRBJ1-4, the CDR3 gives the full variable domain: EAGVTQSPTHLIKTRGQQATLRCSPISGHTSVYWYQQALGLGLQFLLWYDEGEERNRGNFPPRFSGRQFPNYSSELNVNALELEDSALYLCASILRQGVREKLFFGSGTQLSVL.

This chain connects TRBV3-1 (or the pseudogene TRBV3-2) to TRBJ2-7; 7 bases fit TRBD2. In germline, CDR1 is LGHDT, CDR2 YNNKEL (reference sequence). The junction had 4 bases not matched to a gene; V was cut back by 3 bases and J by 2 bases. This CDR3 has 14 amino acids. CDR3 sequence reads: CASSQAGLPYEQYF. DNA of the CDR3: TGTGCCAGCAGCCAGGCGGGACTACCCTACGAGCAGTACTTC.

The J gene is TRBJ1-2, the V gene TRBV28; D call uncertain. Germline loops: CDR1 MDHEN, CDR2 SYDVKM. This CDR3 comprises 15 residues. V shed 2 bases and J shed 2 bases, with 12 bases lying between them. DNA for the CDR3: TGTGCCAGCAGTTTAACCTCCAGCGGGAACTATGGCTACACCTTC. This sequence encodes CASSLTSSGNYGYTF.

V is TRBV28 and J is TRBJ1-2, with unresolved D. CDR1 is MDHEN, CDR2 SYDVKM, per germline. V was pared by 1 base and J by 2 bases, with 8 bases between. This CDR3 comprises 14 residues. CDR3 sequence (DNA): TGTGCCAGCAGTTTATTAGGCGGAAACTATGGCTACACCTTC. Translation: CASSLLGGNYGYTF.

The chain has TRBV13 and TRBJ1-6; TRBD1 agrees at 8 bases. Germline V gene data show CDR1 as PRHDT and CDR2 as FYEKMQ (reference sequence). This CDR3 contains 16 residues. The V segment lost 5 bases and the J segment 8 bases; nucleotides outside the gene matches: 11. The CDR3 DNA follows: TGTGCCAGCAGCCGTCGCGCCGGGACAGGCGATTCACCCCTCCACTTT. Translated: CASSRRAGTGDSPLHF.

This clone was picked up one time. The rearrangement uses TRBV12-3 or TRBV12-4 and TRBJ1-1; D is unresolved. The CDR3 contains 13 residues. V was trimmed by 6 bases and J by 0 bases, leaving 8 bases between them. This CDR3 is CASSLTLNTEAFF. The CDR3, as DNA: TGTGCCAGCAGCCTAACACTGAACACTGAAGCTTTCTTT.

Remarks on this clone: One end of the junction does not line up with germline, which may come from a read error. J is TRBJ2-1 and V is TRBV13, with D possibly TRBD1 on 5 matching bases. Germline V gene lookup returns CDR1 PRHDT and CDR2 FYEKMQ (reference sequence). This CDR3 contains 13 residues. The CDR3 loop reads CASSRRAYNEQFF. CDR3 in DNA: TGTGCCAGCAGCCGCAGGGCCTATAATGAGCAGTTCTTC.

The V and J genes are TRBV6-2 or TRBV6-3 and TRBJ2-5, with D perhaps matching TRBD1 (5 bases). Trimming took 2 bases from V and 1 from J, leaving 11 bases between them. This CDR3 spans 15 amino acids. Germline V gene lookup returns CDR1 MNHEY and CDR2 SVGEGT. CDR3 protein: CASSYRGRVQETQYF. For the CDR3, the DNA is TGTGCCAGCAGTTACCGCGGCAGGGTCCAAGAGACCCAGTACTTC.

V is TRBV3-1 (or the pseudogene TRBV3-2) and J is TRBJ2-7; D ambiguous. Germline V lookup: CDR1 LGHDT, CDR2 YNNKEL (reference sequence). Trimming took 0 bases from V and 0 from J, leaving 6 bases between them. CDR3 size: 14 residues. CDR3 DNA: TGTGCCAGCAGCCAAGAAGACTCCTCCTACGAGCAGTACTTC. Its translation is CASSQEDSSYEQYF.

The rearrangement joins TRBV10-3 to TRBJ2-3; TRBD2 matches at 12 bases. J was trimmed by 0 bases and V by 5 bases; bases with no gene match: 6. Germline lookup yields CDR1 ENHRY and CDR2 SYGVKD. CDR3 length: 17 amino acids. The CDR3 nucleotides read TGTGCCATCAGTACCGGGACTAGCGGGCCTAGCACAGATACGCAGTATTTT. Protein sequence: CAISTGTSGPSTDTQYF.

This rearrangement joins TRBV7-6 to TRBJ1-1, with TRBD1 identical over 8 bases. J lost 5 bases, V lost 5 bases, and 7 bases had no gene match. This CDR3 region has 14 residues. Per germline, CDR1 SGHVS and CDR2 FNYEAQ. The CDR3: CASSALTGVTEAFF. In DNA form, the CDR3 reads TGTGCCAGCAGCGCCCTGACAGGGGTTACTGAAGCTTTCTTT.

The chain recombines TRBV5-4 with TRBJ1-2; 10 nucleotides match TRBD1. Per germline, CDR1 SGHNT and CDR2 YYREEE (reference sequence). The ends lost 4 bases at V and 6 bases at J; junction bases unmatched: 15. The CDR3 extends over 17 amino acids. The DNA of the CDR3 is TGTGCCAGCAGCCCCCCGGGACAGGGGCTACCCAGGGATGGCTACACCTTC. It yields the protein CASSPPGQGLPRDGYTF.

The chain has TRBV7-2 and TRBJ1-2; D is uncertain. V was trimmed by 1 base and J by 4 bases, leaving 13 bases between them. This CDR3 comprises 15 residues. Looked up from germline, CDR1 is SGHTA and CDR2 is FQGNSA. The CDR3 region is CASSLVVGLGYGYTF. CDR3 nucleotide sequence: TGTGCCAGCAGCTTAGTCGTAGGGTTGGGCTATGGCTACACCTTC.

The chain couples TRBV9 to TRBJ2-7; D not resolved. Trimming shortened V by 1 base and J by 0 bases, and 11 bases separated the two germline ends. This CDR3 is built from 15 residues. Germline CDR1 reads SGDLS; CDR2 reads YYNGEE. The CDR3 region has the DNA TGTGCCAGCAGCGTAAGTTATGGGGTCTCCTACGAGCAGTACTTC. Translating gives CASSVSYGVSYEQYF.

This clone occurred once. The rearrangement joins TRBV28 to TRBJ2-2; a weak D match, TRBD1 (5 bases). Trimming removed 3 bases at V and 4 bases at J, with 12 bases between. The CDR3 consists of 15 residues. CDR1 is MDHEN, CDR2 SYDVKM, per germline. In DNA form, the CDR3 reads TGTGCCAGCAGTTTCAGGGTTGATGTCACCGGGGAGCTGTTTTTT. Its protein product is CASSFRVDVTGELFF.

This chain connects TRBV10-3 to TRBJ2-3; D call uncertain. Trimming shortened V by 1 base and J by 2 bases, and 10 bases separated the two germline ends. The CDR3 has 15 residues. Germline CDR1 ENHRY, CDR2 SYGVKD. For the CDR3, the DNA is TGTGCCATCAGTGAGTACCGCTCCAACACAGATACGCAGTATTTT. Its translation is CAISEYRSNTDTQYF.

V gene TRBV7-8 combines with J gene TRBJ2-5, with D possibly TRBD2 on 6 matching bases. The germline V gene has CDR1 SGHVS and CDR2 FQNEAQ. The V and J ends lost 4 bases and 2 bases respectively, with 11 bases between them. The CDR3 totals 14 residues. CDR3 in DNA: TGTGCCAGCAGCTCCCCGGGACTGCAAGAGACCCAGTACTTC. It translates to CASSSPGLQETQYF.

V usage is TRBV9 and J usage is TRBJ2-1; 8 bases fit TRBD2. The germline V gene has CDR1 SGDLS and CDR2 YYNGEE. V gave up 4 bases and J gave up 3 bases; unmatched junction bases: 6. CDR3 length: 15 residues. The CDR3 is CASSTGTSFYNEQFF. CDR3 nucleotide sequence: TGTGCCAGCAGCACTGGGACTAGTTTCTACAATGAGCAGTTCTTC.

The chain couples TRBV2 to TRBJ1-2; D is uncertain. The CDR3 runs 16 residues. The V end lost 3 bases, the J end lost 0 bases, and 14 bases lay between the germline ends. The germline V gene has CDR1 SNHLY and CDR2 FYNNEI. CDR3 amino acids: CASSDRVSGPNYGYTF. The CDR3 DNA sequence: TGTGCCAGCAGTGACCGCGTTTCTGGTCCTAACTATGGCTACACCTTC. The entire variable domain, with the rest obtained from reference TRBV2 and TRBJ1-2, is as follows: EPEVTQTPSHQVTQMGQEVILRCVPISNHLYFYWYRQILGQKVEFLVSFYNNEISEKSEIFDDQFSVERPDGSNFTLKIRSTKLEDSAMYFCASSDRVSGPNYGYTFGSGTRLTVV.